Shown below are 30 T cell receptor beta chains from a single sample sequenced in a study of regulatory T cells in long-lasting Graves disease. Building of the TCR beta libraries involved iRepertoire HTBI primers and Arm-PCR of CDR3 regions. TCRdb re-called the multiplex PCR reads with MiXCR, one entry per CDR3 protein. Of more than 300,000 distinct CDR3 sequences in the sample, about 16% were seen once. The time point denotes: newly diagnosed GD, antithyroid drugs for less than 3 months. TCR sequences were obtained from RNA taken from PBMCs. The starting material was peripheral blood mononuclear cells (PBMCs), obtained at new diagnosis, from a patient treated with antithyroid drugs. Receptor source: a female donor with Graves disease.

This clonotype was counted ten times or more. The V and J genes are TRBV6-1 and TRBJ2-7, with 11 bases that match TRBD2. Germline values: CDR1 MNHNS, CDR2 SASEGT. The CDR3 is made up of 15 amino acids. The V segment lost 10 bases and the J segment 6 bases; nucleotides outside the gene matches: 14. CDR3 DNA sequence: TGTGCCATCACCACCTCTACTAGCGGGGGCCGCGAGCAGTACTTC. It codes for CAITTSTSGGREQYF.

This clonotype occurred many times. The CDR3 region is CSASSGGETQYF. The CDR3 DNA reads as TGCAGTGCTTCATCGGGGGGTGAGACCCAGTACTTC. The rearrangement links TRBV20-1 to TRBJ2-5, with 7 bases that match TRBD2. This CDR3 comprises 12 residues. The V gene end was trimmed by 5 bases and the J gene end by 5 bases; junction bases not matched to a gene: 5. Per germline, CDR1 DFQATT and CDR2 SNEGSKA (reference sequence).

This clonotype was detected many times. One base away lies a much larger clone, so this may be a sequencing read error. The chain couples TRBV7-2 to TRBJ2-3; 11 bases map to TRBD2. After removal of 3 bases from V and 2 bases from J, the junction contained 1 base not matched to a gene. Germline assignment: CDR1 SGHTA and CDR2 FQGNSA. This CDR3 is 15 amino acids long. In DNA, the CDR3 is TGTGCCAGCAGCTTTAGCGGGAGGGACACAGATACGCAGTATTTT. Translation gives CASSFSGRDTDTQYF.

This clonotype was seen at least ten times. The V call is TRBV10-3, the J call TRBJ1-6; no clear D gene. V lost 3 bases to trimming and J lost 7 bases, with 4 bases between them. The CDR3 runs to 12 residues. Germline V lookup: CDR1 ENHRY, CDR2 SYGVKD. CDR3 loop: CAISETNSPLHF. The CDR3 bases are TGTGCCATCAGTGAAACAAATTCACCCCTCCACTTT.

At least ten counts were recorded for this clonotype. The rearrangement uses TRBV19 and TRBJ2-5; D gene uncertain. The CDR3 length is 12 residues. Germline values: CDR1 LNHDA, CDR2 SQIVND (reference sequence). V lost 4 bases and J lost 3, with 6 bases in between. Here the CDR3 DNA reads TGTGCCAGTAGTAACATGAAAGAGACCCAGTACTTC. Residues: CASSNMKETQYF.

This clonotype was seen at least ten times. Here the CDR3 DNA reads TGCAGTGCGACCCATCGGGACAGTCCGGGCACAGATACGCAGTATTTT. It is translated as CSATHRDSPGTDTQYF. The J gene is TRBJ2-3, the V gene TRBV20-1; 7 nucleotides match TRBD1. The germline gives CDR1 DFQATT, CDR2 SNEGSKA (reference sequence). Trimming took 6 bases from V and 1 from J; bases not matched to a gene: 13. This CDR3 spans 16 amino acids.

The chain combines TRBV6-2 or TRBV6-3 with TRBJ2-7; 7 bases line up with TRBD1. The CDR3 contains 14 residues. V dropped 2 bases and J dropped 2; count of bases not matched to a gene: 3. CDR1 is MNHEY, CDR2 SVGEGT, per germline. The CDR3 protein is CASSYARGTYEQYF. In DNA form, the CDR3 reads TGTGCCAGCAGTTACGCCAGGGGGACCTACGAGCAGTACTTC.

The CDR3 DNA reads TGTGCCAGCAGCGTGGGACTAGCGGGAGGAAACTCCTACGAGCAGTACTTC. It translates to CASSVGLAGGNSYEQYF. The chain recombines TRBV9 with TRBJ2-7; 15 bases are a match to TRBD2. With 2 bases clipped from V and 0 bases from J, the junction kept 3 bases outside the gene matches. The CDR3 consists of 17 residues. Germline V gene lookup returns CDR1 SGDLS and CDR2 YYNGEE. Full variable domain (rest looked up from reference TRBV9 and TRBJ2-7): DSGVTQTPKHLITATGQRVTLRCSPRSGDLSVYWYQQSLDQGLQFLIQYYNGEERAKGNILERFSAQQFPDLHSELNLSSLELGDSALYFCASSVGLAGGNSYEQYFGPGTRLTVT.

This clonotype was counted ten times or more. V is TRBV29-1 and J is TRBJ1-1; D is possibly TRBD1 (6 bases). V was cut by 7 bases and J by 1 base, with 19 bases left in between. The CDR3 length is 15 residues. Germline loops: CDR1 SQVTM, CDR2 ANQGSEA. As DNA, the CDR3 is TGCAGCGCTGTTGCTACCGGGACAACGAACACTGAAGCTTTCTTT. Its protein product is CSAVATGTTNTEAFF.

The gene calls are TRBV20-1 and TRBJ2-1; D ambiguous. This CDR3 region has 14 residues. From germline, CDR1 is DFQATT and CDR2 SNEGSKA (reference sequence). The V end lost 5 bases, the J end lost 8 bases, and 19 bases lay between the germline ends. CDR3 region: CSALPGPERHEQFF. CDR3 nucleotides: TGCAGTGCTTTACCCGGGCCAGAGAGGCATGAGCAGTTCTTC.

This clonotype showed up just once. The chain couples TRBV11-2 to TRBJ2-1; 12 bases match TRBD1. TRBJ2-7 matches the DNA end more closely, so the J call is doubtful. Germline V gene sequence: CDR1 SGHAT, CDR2 FQNNGV. The CDR3 runs 15 residues. The CDR3 protein is CASSQGTGGSGEQYF. In DNA form, the CDR3 reads TGTGCCAGCAGCCAAGGGACAGGGGGCTCGGGCGAGCAGTACTTC.

This clonotype was counted between two and nine times. This chain connects TRBV10-3 to TRBJ2-1, with TRBD2 matching over 8 bases. CDR3 length: 14 residues. Germline assignment: CDR1 ENHRY and CDR2 SYGVKD. V shed 9 bases and J 7 bases; nucleotides not matched to a gene: 11. The CDR3 DNA follows: TGTGCCATGAATAGCGGGACGCCCCTTAATGAGCAGTTCTTC. It is translated as CAMNSGTPLNEQFF.

This chain links TRBV30 with TRBJ2-1; the match to TRBD1 covers 12 bases. V gave up 5 bases and J gave up 1 base; unmatched junction bases: 12. Germline V lookup: CDR1 GTSNPN, CDR2 SVGIG (reference sequence). The CDR3 extends over 18 amino acids. This CDR3 is CAWGSGTGGSLSYNEQFF. CDR3 nucleotides: TGTGCCTGGGGTTCCGGGACAGGGGGCTCCCTTTCCTACAATGAGCAGTTCTTC.

This clonotype was seen repeatedly, ten times or more. This chain connects TRBV5-1 to TRBJ2-5, with D maybe TRBD1 (6 bases). This CDR3 spans 14 amino acids. Trimming shortened V by 2 bases and J by 4 bases, and 12 bases separated the two germline ends. Germline lookup yields CDR1 SGHRS and CDR2 YFSETQ. For the CDR3, the DNA is TGCGCCAGCAGCTTCCGGACAGCAACAGAGACCCAGTACTTC. It codes for CASSFRTATETQYF.

This clonotype was seen many times. The chain has TRBV2 and TRBJ2-5; 10 nucleotides match TRBD1. Germline V gene sequence: CDR1 SNHLY, CDR2 FYNNEI. V gave up 7 bases and J gave up 5 bases; unmatched junction bases: 10. This CDR3 region has 15 residues. CDR3 DNA: TGTGCCAGCACTTTCGGGACAGGGGAGGTGGAGACCCAGTACTTC. It is translated as CASTFGTGEVETQYF. Combining the CDR3 with reference TRBV2 and TRBJ2-5 gives the whole variable domain EPEVTQTPSHQVTQMGQEVILRCVPISNHLYFYWYRQILGQKVEFLVSFYNNEISEKSEIFDDQFSVERPDGSNFTLKIRSTKLEDSAMYFCASTFGTGEVETQYFGPGTRLLVL.

Ten or more counts support this clonotype. The chain couples TRBV20-1 to TRBJ1-4; D perhaps matches TRBD1 (6 bases). Germline V CDR1 and CDR2: DFQATT, SNEGSKA (reference sequence). CDR3 size: 14 residues. Trimming took 7 bases from V and 4 from J, leaving 16 bases between them. The CDR3 sequence: CSGAGGQSNEKLFF. CDR3 nucleotide sequence: TGCAGTGGGGCCGGTGGACAGAGTAATGAAAAACTGTTTTTT.

This clonotype was detected many times. V and J are TRBV9 and TRBJ2-2, with unresolved D. The CDR3 is made up of 12 amino acids. Per the germline V gene, CDR1 is SGDLS and CDR2 is YYNGEE. The germline V and J ends were trimmed by 1 base and 6 bases, with 4 bases remaining between them. As DNA, the CDR3 is TGTGCCAGCAGCGTAAGCGCCGGGGAGCTGTTTTTT. Protein product: CASSVSAGELFF.

V gene TRBV27 combines with J gene TRBJ2-7; D possibly uses TRBD1 or TRBD2 (5 bases each). V lost 6 bases and J 0 bases, leaving 9 bases between the germline ends. Germline CDR1 reads MNHEY; CDR2 reads SMNVEV (reference sequence). The CDR3 consists of 13 residues. The CDR3 region is CASSGTYSYEQYF. In DNA form, the CDR3 reads TGTGCCAGCAGCGGGACCTACTCCTACGAGCAGTACTTC.

The table lists this clonotype with many counts. The CDR3, as DNA: TGCGCCAGCAGCCCCGAGGTCACCTACTACGAGCAGTACTTC. This translates into CASSPEVTYYEQYF. The chain combines TRBV5-1 with TRBJ2-7, with D unclear. The V gene lost 4 bases and the J gene lost 3 bases, with 14 bases spanning the gap. The germline CDR1 and CDR2 sequences are SGHRS and YFSETQ. This CDR3 is 14 amino acids long.

Ten or more counts support this clonotype. V usage is TRBV6-2 or TRBV6-3 and J usage is TRBJ1-1; D ambiguous. Germline V CDR1 and CDR2: MNHEY, SVGEGT. The ends were cut back, 2 bases at V and 2 bases at J, with 6 bases in the middle. CDR3 size: 13 residues. The CDR3 DNA follows: TGTGCCAGCAGTTACACAGTCAACACTGAAGCTTTCTTT. It yields the protein CASSYTVNTEAFF.

Ten or more counts support this clonotype. The rearrangement links TRBV28 to TRBJ2-7; D is perhaps TRBD1 (6 bases). Germline V gene lookup returns CDR1 MDHEN and CDR2 SYDVKM. Trimming left V 7 bases short and J 2 bases short, with 15 bases between. The CDR3 is 14 residues long. DNA of the CDR3: TGTGCCAGCAACAGGGACATGGGGACCTACGAGCAGTACTTC. Encoded protein: CASNRDMGTYEQYF. The full variable domain, rest sourced from reference TRBV28 and TRBJ2-7, is DVKVTQSSRYLVKRTGEKVFLECVQDMDHENMFWYRQDPGLGLRLIYFSYDVKMKEKGDIPEGYSVSREKKERFSLILESASTNQTSMYLCASNRDMGTYEQYFGPGTRLTVT.

This clonotype has a handful of counts. A much larger clone differs from this one at a single base, so this may be a read error. V is TRBV28 and J is TRBJ2-1; maybe TRBD2 (6 bases). Trimming took 7 bases from V and 2 from J, leaving 18 bases between them. This CDR3 has 16 residues. Germline V gives CDR1 MDHEN, CDR2 SYDVKM. The CDR3 DNA follows: TGTGCCAGCATCGAGGGAGGTAGCGATCCCTACAATGAGCAGTTCTTC. Its protein product is CASIEGGSDPYNEQFF.

The V gene is TRBV28, the J gene TRBJ2-7; 10 bases are shared with TRBD1. Germline-derived CDR1 and CDR2 are MDHEN and SYDVKM. CDR3 length: 15 amino acids. V lost 2 bases, J lost 1 base, and 2 bases stayed unmatched. CDR3 in amino acids: CASSLPGQGSYEQYF. The CDR3 DNA reads as TGTGCCAGCAGTTTACCGGGACAGGGGTCCTACGAGCAGTACTTC. Complete variable domain (other parts from reference TRBV28 and TRBJ2-7): DVKVTQSSRYLVKRTGEKVFLECVQDMDHENMFWYRQDPGLGLRLIYFSYDVKMKEKGDIPEGYSVSREKKERFSLILESASTNQTSMYLCASSLPGQGSYEQYFGPGTRLTVT.

This clonotype was counted ten times or more. The chain uses TRBV27 and TRBJ2-5; D is unclear. The V end was cut by 5 bases, the J end by 2 bases, with 12 bases between. The length of the CDR3 is 14 residues. CDR1 and CDR2 (germline): MNHEY, SMNVEV (reference sequence). The CDR3 reads CASSLPGRQETQYF. The CDR3, as DNA: TGTGCCAGCAGTCTACCGGGTCGACAAGAGACCCAGTACTTC.

V and J are TRBV6-1 and TRBJ2-7, with D unresolved. The CDR3 has 13 residues. Germline lookup yields CDR1 MNHNS and CDR2 SASEGT. V dropped 6 bases and J dropped 7 bases, with 16 bases sitting between them. As DNA, the CDR3 is TGTGCCAGCAGCCACCCTTCGATTCAAGAGCAGTACTTC. Translating gives CASSHPSIQEQYF.

V and J are TRBV30 and TRBJ1-4; TRBD1 matches 7 bases. Germline V lookup: CDR1 GTSNPN, CDR2 SVGIG (reference sequence). V was pared by 0 bases and J by 8 bases, with 6 bases of the junction left unmatched. The CDR3 is 14 amino acids. The CDR3: CAWSVPGGLEKLFF. For the CDR3, the DNA is TGTGCCTGGAGTGTTCCAGGGGGATTGGAAAAACTGTTTTTT.

This clonotype was seen repeatedly, ten times or more. The chain combines TRBV2 with TRBJ2-1, with D possibly being TRBD1 (5 bases). Between the trimmed V and J ends, which lost 1 base and 15 bases, there was a span of 13 bases. Germline values: CDR1 SNHLY, CDR2 FYNNEI. This CDR3 comprises 12 residues. In nucleotides, the CDR3 is TGTGCCAGCAGTGAAGGTCAGGGCAAAAGGTTCTTC. This sequence encodes CASSEGQGKRFF.

The table lists this clonotype with many counts. This chain links TRBV29-1 with TRBJ2-5; D gene ambiguous. Deletions cut 4 bases from V and 1 base from J, with 10 bases between. Germline loops: CDR1 SQVTM, CDR2 ANQGSEA. CDR3 length: 13 amino acids. The CDR3 region is CSVARRVQETQYF. In DNA, the CDR3 is TGCAGCGTTGCCCGAAGGGTCCAAGAGACCCAGTACTTC.

This chain joins TRBV5-5 and TRBJ2-1, with D tentatively TRBD2 (5 bases). The CDR3 contains 16 residues. V was cut by 5 bases and J by 0 bases, with 15 bases left in between. The V gene's germline CDR1 is SGHKS and CDR2 YYEKEE (reference sequence). The CDR3 here is CASRTRLGISYNEQFF. The CDR3 DNA follows: TGTGCCAGCAGGACACGGCTCGGGATCTCCTACAATGAGCAGTTCTTC.

This clonotype was counted many times. The chain links TRBV28 to TRBJ2-5; 7 positions match TRBD2. From germline, CDR1 is MDHEN and CDR2 SYDVKM. The J segment lost 5 bases and the V segment lost 2 bases, leaving 8 bases of the junction unmatched. CDR3 length: 15 amino acids. The CDR3 spells CASSLARGSGETQYF. CDR3 nucleotide sequence: TGTGCCAGCAGTTTAGCCCGCGGGAGCGGGGAGACCCAGTACTTC. The full variable domain, its missing parts supplied by reference TRBV28 and TRBJ2-5, is DVKVTQSSRYLVKRTGEKVFLECVQDMDHENMFWYRQDPGLGLRLIYFSYDVKMKEKGDIPEGYSVSREKKERFSLILESASTNQTSMYLCASSLARGSGETQYFGPGTRLLVL.